A single sample gave rise to the 8 T cell receptor beta chains below, sequenced in a study of response to subunit inactivated influenza vaccine. One entry per CDR3 protein results from TCRdb running MiXCR on the RT-PCR reads. Of about 500,000 distinct CDR3 sequences listed, 13% are singletons. Here the sequenced sample was PBMCs from blood, taken more than 35 days after vaccination. The receptors were gathered from a man aged 50-60 years who received an inactivated influenza vaccine.

The chain uses TRBV6-5 and TRBJ2-1, with 9 bases lining up with TRBD1. The germline CDR1 and CDR2 sequences are MNHEY and SVGAGI. With 2 bases clipped from V and 16 bases from J, the junction kept 9 bases outside the gene matches. This CDR3 contains 13 residues. As DNA, the CDR3 is TGTGCCAGCAGTTACAACCCACGGGACAGGGCATTCTTC. Its translation is CASSYNPRDRAFF.

The V call is TRBV12-3 or TRBV12-4, the J call TRBJ2-1; D is ambiguous. The germline V and J ends were trimmed by 6 bases and 8 bases, with 11 bases remaining between them. The CDR3 consists of 12 residues. CDR3 sequence reads: CASRPDLDEQFF. CDR3 DNA sequence: TGTGCCAGCAGACCCGACTTGGATGAGCAGTTCTTC.

This chain links TRBV6-2 or TRBV6-3 with TRBJ1-1; D is unresolved. CDR3 length: 16 amino acids. CDR1 and CDR2 from the germline V gene are MNHEY and SVGEGT. The germline V and J ends were trimmed by 0 bases and 4 bases, with 15 bases remaining between them. The CDR3 DNA follows: TGTGCCAGCAGTTACTCAGAGGGAAGGGTACGCACTGAAGCTTTCTTT. Amino acid sequence: CASSYSEGRVRTEAFF.

This chain joins TRBV5-4 and TRBJ2-5; 7 bases fit TRBD2. The V gene's germline CDR1 is SGHNT and CDR2 YYREEE (reference sequence). The CDR3 totals 14 residues. With V trimmed by 4 bases and J by 0 bases, 3 bases remained unmatched. The CDR3 nucleotides are TGTGCCAGCAGCGATCGGGGGGACCAAGAGACCCAGTACTTC. Encoded protein: CASSDRGDQETQYF.

The chain employs TRBV13 and TRBJ2-7; 11 nucleotides line up with TRBD2. CDR1 is PRHDT, CDR2 FYEKMQ, per germline (reference sequence). With 5 bases clipped from V and 0 bases from J, the junction kept 12 bases outside the gene matches. The CDR3 spans 18 residues. The CDR3 is CASSPVYPSGGNSYEQYF. In nucleotides, the CDR3 is TGTGCCAGCAGCCCAGTTTATCCTAGCGGGGGGAACTCCTACGAGCAGTACTTC. Full variable domain (remainder filled in from reference TRBV13 and TRBJ2-7): AAGVIQSPRHLIKEKRETATLKCYPIPRHDTVYWYQQGPGQDPQFLISFYEKMQSDKGSIPDRFSAQQFSDYHSELNMSSLELGDSALYFCASSPVYPSGGNSYEQYFGPGTRLTVT.

This clonotype was seen a few times. This chain links TRBV6-2 or TRBV6-3 with TRBJ1-4; D unclear. Germline V gives CDR1 MNHEY, CDR2 SVGEGT. The CDR3 has 15 amino acids. V lost 8 bases and J 4 bases, leaving 17 bases between the germline ends. DNA of the CDR3: TGTGCCAGCGGACTCTCGGGAGGGTTTAATGAAAAACTGTTTTTT. It is translated as CASGLSGGFNEKLFF.

The CDR3 DNA follows: TGTGCCAGCAGCTACGGCCCGGGACAGGGGATTAACGGGGAGCTGTTTTTT. This codes for CASSYGPGQGINGELFF. The chain carries TRBV7-3 and TRBJ2-2, with TRBD1 identical over 10 bases. Germline assignment: CDR1 SGHTA and CDR2 FQGTGA. This CDR3 has 17 amino acids. Trimming took 4 bases from V and 7 from J; bases not matched to a gene: 12. Supplemented by reference TRBV7-3 and TRBJ2-2, the full variable domain reads GAGVSQTPSNKVTEKGKYVELRCDPISGHTALYWYRQSLGQGPEFLIYFQGTGAADDSGLPNDRFFAVRPEGSVSTLKIQRTERGDSAVYLCASSYGPGQGINGELFFGEGSRLTVL.

This clonotype has a handful of counts. The chain links TRBV5-1 to TRBJ2-7; 7 bases agree with TRBD1. J lost 7 bases, V lost 4 bases, and 11 bases had no gene match. Germline V gives CDR1 SGHRS, CDR2 YFSETQ. The CDR3 length is 14 residues. The CDR3 sequence is CASSQPGGSREQYF. The CDR3 DNA is TGCGCCAGCAGCCAGCCAGGGGGATCGAGGGAGCAGTACTTC.